A selection of T cell receptor beta chains follows, all from one sample in a study of T-cell reconstitution after alpha-beta-depleted transplantation in children. TCRdb used MiXCR to reprocess the PCR reads, holding one entry per CDR3 protein. Here the sample spans about 290,000 distinct CDR3 sequences, 10% being singletons. Sequences were derived from PBMCs, sampled before TCRalphabeta/CD19-depleted stem cell transplant. The receptors stem from a boy under two years old with acute myeloid leukemia, due to receive a stem cell transplant. CDR3s leave out the opening cysteine and the closing phenylalanine or tryptophan.

j_gene	v_gene	CDR3aa
TRBJ2-2	TRBV5-1	ASSLEADTGELF
TRBJ2-7	TRBV10-3	AISDVGEQY
TRBJ1-1	TRBV6-5	ASSITGGYEAF
TRBJ2-1	TRBV7-9	ASSLDGTLGEQF
TRBJ2-5	TRBV28	ASSFHWDCLQETQY
TRBJ2-3	TRBV6-5	ASSYSTGATDTQY
TRBJ1-1	TRBV12-3/TRBV12-4	ASSFHESTEAF
TRBJ2-2	TRBV3-1	ASSQVALQGTGELF
TRBJ2-7	TRBV10-3	AISEGTSFYEQY
TRBJ2-4	TRBV7-6	ASSFGTGDIQY
TRBJ2-2	TRBV11-2	ASSASGGVGTGELF
TRBJ2-7	TRBV28	ASRSFGSPGSDYEQY
TRBJ2-7	TRBV10-3	AISEWASGSFNRYEQY
TRBJ2-2	TRBV12-3/TRBV12-4	ASSDRAGNTGELF
TRBJ2-2	TRBV7-2	ASSMIAGGGELF
TRBJ2-3	TRBV21-1	ASSKRATSGSEESTDTQY
TRBJ2-7	TRBV3-1	ASSQEELFYEQY
TRBJ1-5	TRBV12-3/TRBV12-4	ASSSGQGAASNQPQH
TRBJ2-3	TRBV4-2	ASSQDPTGSSTDTQY
TRBJ2-6	TRBV5-1	ASSLRDRGRGANVLT
TRBJ2-6	TRBV6-1	ASRRLSGANVLT
TRBJ2-5	TRBV4-3	ASSQEDTSGRPQETQY
TRBJ2-7	TRBV10-3	AIRNWVGTRGASGEQY
TRBJ2-7	TRBV6-1	ATLEGGGTYEQY
TRBJ2-4	TRBV5-6	ASSLGGGLAKNIQY
TRBJ2-7	TRBV18	SSSPEQGTYEQY
TRBJ2-7	TRBV3-1	ASSQVARGQGIPYEQY
TRBJ1-1	TRBV7-8	ASSRYGQPNTEAF
TRBJ2-7	TRBV20-1	SARHRLSYEQY
TRBJ1-2	TRBV12-3/TRBV12-4	ASSFKADYGYT
TRBJ2-2	TRBV9	ASSSRHGGGTGELF
TRBJ2-7	TRBV4-2	ASRSGQGYEQY
TRBJ2-2	TRBV5-1	ASSQSGGAAGELF
TRBJ2-5	TRBV5-4	ASSSGPTQY
TRBJ2-1	TRBV7-9	ASSLVLEREQF
TRBJ2-1	TRBV19	AIIRDPSYNEQF